This T cell receptor beta chain appears in the sequencing data of a study of metastatic and nonmetastatic thyroid tumors (TCRdb year 2020). Some background on the complete study: For patients with malignant and with benign thyroid disease, the researchers compared repertoires between peripheral blood samples and tumor or nodule tissue samples. What the authors observed across the whole study: TCR beta diversity was reported as significantly higher in malignant tumors than in benign nodules, in both blood and tumor samples.

According to the germline V gene (reference sequence), CDR1 reads LNHDA and CDR2 reads SQIVND. The CDR3 numbers 12 residues from cysteine through phenylalanine. Only the CDR3 DNA stays, 36 bases, in frame from base 1. V and J are truncated by 9 bases and 4 bases respectively, leaving an intervening sequence of 12 bases. No treatment had been received by any patient before thyroid surgery. Using T-cell receptor beta sequencing, the study looked back at clinical samples from patients collected from the early 2010s to the late 2010s. The protocol used for the library was PCR. Reads for this sample came from an Illumina HiSeq 4000. High-throughput sequencing was used to profile the TCR beta-chain CDR3 region of every patient. Per the authors' processing: CDR3 differences across clinicopathological groups were used to build a classifier for discriminating distant-metastatic papillary thyroid cancer patients. Repertoire diversity was assessed with the Shannon index, and tumor-blood repertoire similarity with the Morisita-Horn index. The public reads were reanalyzed by TCRdb: fastp trimming at Q25, MiXCR alignment, in-frame beta chains only. The V and J calls shown here were made by TCRdb, not taken from the authors' results. Within this sample are 24,000 or so clones, with 9.5% to 13% of them counted one time only. 25% to 35% of the sample is held by the ten biggest clonotypes.

This clone showed up many times. Its antigen target is currently unknown. No per-base quality is available; no much larger clone lies one base away. The V gene is TRBV19 and the J gene is TRBJ1-2; TRBD1 is a weak D gene call, 5 bases matching. The sequence was collected from a female donor with papillary thyroid cancer or a benign thyroid nodule (not recorded which). Some clones in this sample may be carry-over from other donors' samples. The sample consisted of blood. The CDR3 region reads CASLGTAYGYTF. The nucleotide sequence is given as TGTGCCAGCCTCGGGACCGCCTATGGCTACACCTTC.